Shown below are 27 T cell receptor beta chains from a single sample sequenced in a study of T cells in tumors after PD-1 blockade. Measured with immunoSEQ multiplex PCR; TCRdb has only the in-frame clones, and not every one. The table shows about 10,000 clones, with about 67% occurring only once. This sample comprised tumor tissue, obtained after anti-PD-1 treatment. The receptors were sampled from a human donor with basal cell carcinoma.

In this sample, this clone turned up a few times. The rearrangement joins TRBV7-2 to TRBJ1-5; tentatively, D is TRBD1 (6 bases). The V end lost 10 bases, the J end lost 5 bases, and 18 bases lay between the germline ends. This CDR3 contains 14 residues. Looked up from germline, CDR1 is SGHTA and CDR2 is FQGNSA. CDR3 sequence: CATTGRGLDQPQHF. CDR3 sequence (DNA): TGTGCCACCACTGGCCGGGGGCTCGATCAGCCCCAGCATTTT.

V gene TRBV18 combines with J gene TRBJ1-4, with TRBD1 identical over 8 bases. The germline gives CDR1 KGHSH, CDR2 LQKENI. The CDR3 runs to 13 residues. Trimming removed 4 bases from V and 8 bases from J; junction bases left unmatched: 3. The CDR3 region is CASSRGQEEKLFF. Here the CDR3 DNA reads TGTGCCAGCTCACGGGGACAGGAGGAAAAACTGTTTTTT.

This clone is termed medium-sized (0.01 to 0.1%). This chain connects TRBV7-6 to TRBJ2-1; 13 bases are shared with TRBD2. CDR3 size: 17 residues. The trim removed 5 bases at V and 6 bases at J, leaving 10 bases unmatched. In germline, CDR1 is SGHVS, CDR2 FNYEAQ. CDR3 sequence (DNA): TGTGCCAGCAGCCGCGGGACTAGCGGGATAGTAATCAATGAGCAGTTCTTC. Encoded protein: CASSRGTSGIVINEQFF.

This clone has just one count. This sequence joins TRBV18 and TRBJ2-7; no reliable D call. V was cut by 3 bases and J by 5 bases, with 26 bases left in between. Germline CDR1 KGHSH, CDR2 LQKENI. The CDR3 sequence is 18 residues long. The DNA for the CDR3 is TGTGCCAGCTCACCTCTGGGGTCGGAGCGTTACCGGCGGAACGAGCAGTACTTC. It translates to CASSPLGSERYRRNEQYF.

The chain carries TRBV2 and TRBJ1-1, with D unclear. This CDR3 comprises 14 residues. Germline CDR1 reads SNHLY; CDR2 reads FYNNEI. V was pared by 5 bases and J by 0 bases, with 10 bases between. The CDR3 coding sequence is TGTGCCAGCAGTCGGACCGGTATGAACACTGAAGCTTTCTTT. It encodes CASSRTGMNTEAFF.

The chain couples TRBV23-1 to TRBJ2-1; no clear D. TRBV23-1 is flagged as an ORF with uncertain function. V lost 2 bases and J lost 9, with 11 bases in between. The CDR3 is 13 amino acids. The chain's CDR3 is CASSQPPVREQFF. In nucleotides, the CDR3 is TGCGCCAGCAGTCAACCCCCCGTCCGTGAGCAGTTCTTC.

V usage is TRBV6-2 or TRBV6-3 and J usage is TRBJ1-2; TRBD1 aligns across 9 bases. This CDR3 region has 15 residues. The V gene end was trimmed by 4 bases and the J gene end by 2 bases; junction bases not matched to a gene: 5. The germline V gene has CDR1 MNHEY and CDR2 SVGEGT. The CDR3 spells CASSSSGTGNYGYTF. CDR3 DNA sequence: TGTGCCAGCAGTTCATCCGGGACAGGGAACTATGGCTACACCTTC.

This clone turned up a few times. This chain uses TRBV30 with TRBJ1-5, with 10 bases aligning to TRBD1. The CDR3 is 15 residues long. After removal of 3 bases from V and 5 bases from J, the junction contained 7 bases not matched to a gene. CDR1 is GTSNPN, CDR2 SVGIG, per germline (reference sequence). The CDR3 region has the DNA TGTGCCTGGAGCCCCGGACAGGGGGGATATCAGCCCCAGCATTTT. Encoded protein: CAWSPGQGGYQPQHF.

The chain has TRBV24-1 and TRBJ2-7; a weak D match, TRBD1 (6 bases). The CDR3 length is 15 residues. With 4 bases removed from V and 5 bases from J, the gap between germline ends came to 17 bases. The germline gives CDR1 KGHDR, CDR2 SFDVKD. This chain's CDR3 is CATSDQKKTGNEQYF. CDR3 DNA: TGTGCCACCAGTGACCAGAAAAAAACAGGGAACGAGCAGTACTTC.

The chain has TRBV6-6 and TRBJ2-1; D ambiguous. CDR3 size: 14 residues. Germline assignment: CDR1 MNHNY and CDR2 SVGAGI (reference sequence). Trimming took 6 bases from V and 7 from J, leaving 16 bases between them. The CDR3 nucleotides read TGTGCCAGCAGCTCGGACCCAGTCCGAAATGAGCAGTTCTTC. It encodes CASSSDPVRNEQFF.

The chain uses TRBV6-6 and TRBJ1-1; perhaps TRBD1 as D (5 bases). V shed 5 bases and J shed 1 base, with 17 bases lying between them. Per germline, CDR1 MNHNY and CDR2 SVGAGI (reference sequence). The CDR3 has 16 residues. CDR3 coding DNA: TGTGCCAGCAGTCCCTCCCAGGCTGGGGGGAACACTGAAGCTTTCTTT. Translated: CASSPSQAGGNTEAFF.

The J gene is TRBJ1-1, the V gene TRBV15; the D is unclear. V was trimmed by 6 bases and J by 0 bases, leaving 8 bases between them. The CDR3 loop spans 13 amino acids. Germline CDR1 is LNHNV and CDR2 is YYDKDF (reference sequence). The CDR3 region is CATSRALNTEAFF. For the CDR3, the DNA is TGTGCCACCAGTCGGGCTCTGAACACTGAAGCTTTCTTT.

CDR3 protein: CASSWIGRPGEQYF. The CDR3 DNA reads TGTGCCAGCAGCTGGATAGGGAGGCCGGGCGAGCAGTACTTC. The chain is built from TRBV5-4 and TRBJ2-7, with a weak D call TRBD2 (6 bases). Germline CDR1 and CDR2: SGHNT and YYREEE (reference sequence). V was pared by 3 bases and J by 6 bases, with 16 bases between. The CDR3 runs 14 residues.

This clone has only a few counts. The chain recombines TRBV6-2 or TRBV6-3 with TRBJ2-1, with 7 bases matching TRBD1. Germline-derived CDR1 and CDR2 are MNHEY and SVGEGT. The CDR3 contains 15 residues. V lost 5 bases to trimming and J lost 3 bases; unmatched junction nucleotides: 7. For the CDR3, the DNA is TGTGCCAGCAGTAGAGAGGGGGCTAGCTACAATGAGCAGTTCTTC. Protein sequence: CASSREGASYNEQFF.

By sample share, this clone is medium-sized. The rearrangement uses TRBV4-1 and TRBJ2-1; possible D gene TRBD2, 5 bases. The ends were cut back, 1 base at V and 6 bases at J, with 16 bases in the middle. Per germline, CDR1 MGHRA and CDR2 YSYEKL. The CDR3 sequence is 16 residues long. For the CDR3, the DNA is TGCGCCAGCAGCCAAGGTCCTAGCCCTTTGTTCAATGAGCAGTTCTTC. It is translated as CASSQGPSPLFNEQFF.

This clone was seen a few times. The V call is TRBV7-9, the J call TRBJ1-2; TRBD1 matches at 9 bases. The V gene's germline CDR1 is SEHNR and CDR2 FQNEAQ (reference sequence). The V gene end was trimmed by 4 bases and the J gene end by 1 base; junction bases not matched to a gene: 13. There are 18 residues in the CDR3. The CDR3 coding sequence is TGTGCCAGCAGCTCCCTAGGGGCCGGGACAGGGATTAACTATGGCTACACCTTC. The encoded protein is CASSSLGAGTGINYGYTF.

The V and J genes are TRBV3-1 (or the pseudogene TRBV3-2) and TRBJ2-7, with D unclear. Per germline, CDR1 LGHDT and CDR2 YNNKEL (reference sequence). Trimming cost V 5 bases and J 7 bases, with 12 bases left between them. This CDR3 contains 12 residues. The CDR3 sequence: CASSSTLGEQYF. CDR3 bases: TGTGCCAGCAGCTCTACCTTGGGGGAGCAGTACTTC.

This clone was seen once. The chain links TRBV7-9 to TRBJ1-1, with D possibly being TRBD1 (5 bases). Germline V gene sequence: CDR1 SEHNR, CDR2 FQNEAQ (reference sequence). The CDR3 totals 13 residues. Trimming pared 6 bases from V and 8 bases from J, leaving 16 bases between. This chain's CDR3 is CASSQMGPAEAFF. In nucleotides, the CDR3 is TGTGCCAGCAGTCAAATGGGACCAGCGGAAGCTTTCTTT.

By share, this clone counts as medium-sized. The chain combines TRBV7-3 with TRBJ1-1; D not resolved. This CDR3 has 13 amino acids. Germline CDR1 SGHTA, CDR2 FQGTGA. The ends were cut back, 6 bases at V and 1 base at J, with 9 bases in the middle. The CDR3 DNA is TGTGCCAGCAGTCCAACATCGAACACTGAAGCTTTCTTT. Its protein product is CASSPTSNTEAFF.

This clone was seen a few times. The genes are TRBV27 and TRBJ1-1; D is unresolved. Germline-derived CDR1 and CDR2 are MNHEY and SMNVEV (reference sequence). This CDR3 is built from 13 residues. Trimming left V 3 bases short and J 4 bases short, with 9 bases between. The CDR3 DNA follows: TGTGCCAGCAGTTTTAGGGTTACCACTGAAGCTTTCTTT. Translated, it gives CASSFRVTTEAFF.

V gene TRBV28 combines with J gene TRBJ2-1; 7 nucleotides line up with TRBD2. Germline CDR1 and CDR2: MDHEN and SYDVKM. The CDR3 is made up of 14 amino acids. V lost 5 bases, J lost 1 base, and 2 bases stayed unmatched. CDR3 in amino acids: CASSSGASYNEQFF. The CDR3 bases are TGTGCCAGCAGTAGCGGGGCGTCCTACAATGAGCAGTTCTTC.

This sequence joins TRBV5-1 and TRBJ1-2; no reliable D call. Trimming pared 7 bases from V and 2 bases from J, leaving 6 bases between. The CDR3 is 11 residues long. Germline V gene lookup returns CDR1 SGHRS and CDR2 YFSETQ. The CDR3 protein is CASRQNYGYTF. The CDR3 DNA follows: TGCGCCAGCCGACAAAACTATGGCTACACCTTC.

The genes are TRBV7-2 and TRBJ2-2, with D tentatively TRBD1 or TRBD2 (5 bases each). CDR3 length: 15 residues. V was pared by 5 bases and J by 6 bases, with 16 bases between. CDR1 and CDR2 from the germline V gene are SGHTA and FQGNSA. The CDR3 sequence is CASSPRRGAAGELFF. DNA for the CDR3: TGTGCCAGCAGCCCTAGGCGAGGGGCCGCCGGGGAGCTGTTTTTT.

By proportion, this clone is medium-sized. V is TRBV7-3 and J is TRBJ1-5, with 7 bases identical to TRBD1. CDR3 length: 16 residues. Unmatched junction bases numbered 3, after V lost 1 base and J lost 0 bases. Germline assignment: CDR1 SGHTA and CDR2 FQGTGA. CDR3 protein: CASSLRGDSSNQPQHF. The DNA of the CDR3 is TGTGCCAGCAGCTTAAGAGGGGACAGTAGCAATCAGCCCCAGCATTTT. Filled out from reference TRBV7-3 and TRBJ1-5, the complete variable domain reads GAGVSQTPSNKVTEKGKYVELRCDPISGHTALYWYRQSLGQGPEFLIYFQGTGAADDSGLPNDRFFAVRPEGSVSTLKIQRTERGDSAVYLCASSLRGDSSNQPQHFGDGTRLSIL.

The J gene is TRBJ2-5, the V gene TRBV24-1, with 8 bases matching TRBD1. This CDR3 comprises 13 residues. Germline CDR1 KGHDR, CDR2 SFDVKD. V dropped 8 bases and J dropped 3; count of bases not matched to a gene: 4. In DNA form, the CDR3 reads TGTGCCACCACCGACAGGGGCGAAGAGACCCAGTACTTC. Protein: CATTDRGEETQYF.

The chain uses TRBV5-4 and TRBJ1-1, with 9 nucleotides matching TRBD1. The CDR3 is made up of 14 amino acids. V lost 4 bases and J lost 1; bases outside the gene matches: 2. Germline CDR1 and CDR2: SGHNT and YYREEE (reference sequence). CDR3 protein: CASSPGQGNTEAFF. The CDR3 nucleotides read TGTGCCAGCAGCCCGGGACAGGGGAACACTGAAGCTTTCTTT.

CDR3 sequence: CASSPLNTGELFF. CDR3 DNA sequence: TGTGCCAGCAGCCCACTTAACACCGGGGAGCTGTTTTTT. The rearrangement links TRBV14 to TRBJ2-2; D is ambiguous. The CDR3 length is 13 residues. The ends were cut back, 4 bases at V and 2 bases at J, with 5 bases in the middle. CDR1 and CDR2 from the germline V gene are SGHDN and FVKESK.